These 2 T cell receptor beta chains share one sample of origin, sequenced in a study of spatial heterogeneity in lung cancer. One entry per CDR3 protein results from TCRdb running MiXCR on the 5' RACE reads. The data show about 18,000 distinct CDR3 sequences, with over 9% seen just once and 20% held by the top ten. The sample's time point: blood at routine non-recurrence follow-up after resection. The sequences come from PBMCs, collected at follow-up. The origin of the receptors is a male donor with early-stage non-small cell lung cancer.

This clonotype occurred many times. The chain uses TRBV11-2 and TRBJ2-5; 7 bases map to TRBD2. Germline CDR1 SGHAT, CDR2 FQNNGV. The V gene end was trimmed by 1 base and the J gene end by 4 bases; junction bases not matched to a gene: 3. The CDR3 totals 14 residues. The CDR3 protein is CASSLGPGGETQYF. Written as DNA, the CDR3 is TGTGCCAGCAGCTTAGGTCCGGGGGGAGAGACCCAGTACTTC.

This clonotype has a count of ten or more. This chain connects TRBV6-1 to TRBJ1-6; D gene ambiguous. The V gene's germline CDR1 is MNHNS and CDR2 SASEGT. V was cut by 4 bases and J by 6 bases, with 10 bases left in between. The CDR3 is 14 amino acids. The CDR3 reads CASSGRSFNSPLHF. CDR3 sequence (DNA): TGTGCCAGCAGTGGAAGGAGTTTTAATTCACCCCTCCACTTT.